The 8 T cell receptor beta chains below come from one sample, sequenced in a study of blood T cell repertoires in COVID-19. TCRdb's table, derived via immunoSEQ multiplex PCR, lists solely in-frame clones and lacks some. The data show around 100,000 clones, roughly 85% seen once. Sequenced sample: peripheral blood. The receptors shown here come from a man in his forties with acute or convalescent COVID-19.

The V and J genes are TRBV5-1 and TRBJ2-7, with D uncertain. Trimming took off 0 bases at V and 2 bases at J, with 9 bases between the two ends. In germline, CDR1 is SGHRS, CDR2 YFSETQ. The CDR3 extends over 14 amino acids. The CDR3: CASSLGVSAYEQYF. CDR3 nucleotide sequence: TGCGCCAGCAGCTTGGGAGTCTCGGCCTACGAGCAGTACTTC. The full variable domain, rest sourced from reference TRBV5-1 and TRBJ2-7, is KAGVTQTPRYLIKTRGQQVTLSCSPISGHRSVSWYQQTPGQGLQFLFEYFSETQRNKGNFPGRFSGRQFSNSRSEMNVSTLELGDSALYLCASSLGVSAYEQYFGPGTRLTVT.

Of note for this clone: Distinct nucleotide sequences in the sample also encode this CDR3. The chain joins TRBV7-9 to TRBJ1-3; D is uncertain. This CDR3 spans 15 amino acids. CDR1 is SEHNR and CDR2 is FQNEAQ in the germline V gene (reference sequence). The germline V and J ends were trimmed by 4 bases and 0 bases, with 10 bases remaining between them. The CDR3 nucleotides read TGTGCCAGCAGCTCCACCGGGAGCTCTGGAAACACCATATATTTT. The encoded protein is CASSSTGSSGNTIYF. The whole variable domain, filled in from reference TRBV7-9 and TRBJ1-3, reads DTGVSQNPRHKITKRGQNVTFRCDPISEHNRLYWYRQTLGQGPEFLTYFQNEAQLEKSRLLSDRFSAERPKGSFSTLEIQRTEQGDSAMYLCASSSTGSSGNTIYFGEGSWLTVV.

As DNA, the CDR3 is TGTGCCAGCAGTTACGGCAGGTCGAGCACAGCTTTCTTT. Amino acid sequence: CASSYGRSSTAFF. J is TRBJ1-1 and V is TRBV6-5; D gene uncertain. Per germline, CDR1 MNHEY and CDR2 SVGAGI. Trimming pared 2 bases from V and 10 bases from J, leaving 14 bases between. The CDR3 length is 13 residues.

This chain links TRBV5-6 with TRBJ1-1; D gene uncertain. V lost 0 bases to trimming and J lost 4 bases, with 13 bases between them. CDR1 SGHDT and CDR2 YYEEEE come from the germline V gene. The CDR3 spans 15 residues. In nucleotides, the CDR3 is TGTGCCAGCAGCTTGGTCGGGGAATGGGGCACTGAAGCTTTCTTT. Protein: CASSLVGEWGTEAFF. Using reference TRBV5-6 and TRBJ1-1 for the parts outside the CDR3, the full variable domain is DAGVTQSPTHLIKTRGQQVTLRCSPKSGHDTVSWYQQALGQGPQFIFQYYEEEERQRGNFPDRFSGHQFPNYSSELNVNALLLGDSALYLCASSLVGEWGTEAFFGQGTRLTVV.

The gene calls are TRBV6-1 and TRBJ2-7; the match to TRBD1 covers 9 bases. This CDR3 spans 15 amino acids. From germline, CDR1 is MNHNS and CDR2 SASEGT. J was trimmed by 1 base and V by 6 bases; bases with no gene match: 7. CDR3 sequence reads: CASSSTGTGSYEQYF. The CDR3, as DNA: TGTGCCAGCAGCTCAACCGGGACAGGGTCCTACGAGCAGTACTTC.

This clone was picked up many times. The rearrangement uses TRBV5-4 and TRBJ2-3, with 9 positions matching TRBD2. CDR3 length: 15 residues. Unmatched junction bases numbered 4, after V lost 5 bases and J lost 0 bases. Germline CDR1 SGHNT, CDR2 YYREEE (reference sequence). The CDR3 loop is CASSQSGGSTDTQYF. The CDR3 DNA is TGTGCCAGCAGTCAAAGCGGGGGGAGCACAGATACGCAGTATTTT.

The chain combines TRBV2 with TRBJ2-2; TRBD1 agrees at 8 bases. The CDR3 contains 15 residues. The germline gives CDR1 SNHLY, CDR2 FYNNEI. J gave up 0 bases and V 6 bases, and 3 bases lay outside the gene matches. This chain's CDR3 is CASSQGATNTGELFF. The CDR3 bases are TGTGCCAGCAGCCAGGGGGCGACGAACACCGGGGAGCTGTTTTTT.

For this clone: Other DNA sequences within the sample encode an identical CDR3. The rearrangement links TRBV9 to TRBJ2-7, with D tentatively TRBD2 (6 bases). The V end lost 0 bases, the J end lost 4 bases, and 8 bases lay between the germline ends. This CDR3 is built from 13 residues. Germline V gene lookup returns CDR1 SGDLS and CDR2 YYNGEE. The CDR3 coding sequence is TGTGCCAGCAGCGTAGACGGGGGATACGAGCAGTACTTC. Its translation: CASSVDGGYEQYF.